The source of this T cell receptor beta chain is a study of shared clonotypes between healthy human individuals. TCRdb's table, derived via immunoSEQ multiplex PCR, lists solely in-frame clones and lacks some. The table shows about 2.4 million clones, with roughly 93% occurring only once. The V segment lost 0 bases and the J segment 10 bases; nucleotides outside the gene matches: 7. This CDR3 is 14 amino acids long. CDR1 and CDR2 from the germline V gene are SGDLS and YYNGEE. The receptor was derived from a man between 18 and 35 years old in good health. Some clones in this sample may be carry-over from other donors' samples. The sequencing input was naive CD4+ T cells from PBMCs. The subset here: CD45RA+ positively selected. The chain carries TRBV9 and TRBJ1-1; TRBD1 agrees at 9 bases. Written as DNA, the CDR3 is TGTGCCAGCAGCGTAGATTTCATGGGACAGGGAGCTTTCTTT. Amino acids: CASSVDFMGQGAFF.